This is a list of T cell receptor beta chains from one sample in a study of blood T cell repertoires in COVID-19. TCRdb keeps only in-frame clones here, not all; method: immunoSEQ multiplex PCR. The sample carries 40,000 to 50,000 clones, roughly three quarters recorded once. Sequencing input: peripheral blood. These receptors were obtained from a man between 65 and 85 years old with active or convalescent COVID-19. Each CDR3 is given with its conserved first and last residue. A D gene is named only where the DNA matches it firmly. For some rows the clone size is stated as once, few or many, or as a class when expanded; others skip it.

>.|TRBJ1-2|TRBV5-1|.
CASSLAEDFGYTF
TGCGCCAGCAGCTTGGCCGAGGATTTTGGCTACACCTTC
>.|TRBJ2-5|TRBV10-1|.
CASSESGGGETQYF
TGCGCCAGCAGTGAGTCTGGGGGCGGGGAGACCCAGTACTTC
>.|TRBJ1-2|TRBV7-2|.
CASSSPSELNRDPNYGYTF
TGTGCCAGCAGCTCGCCCAGCGAATTGAACAGGGACCCTAACTATGGCTACACCTTC
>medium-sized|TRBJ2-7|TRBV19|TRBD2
CASSIREGGEQYF
TGTGCCAGTAGTATCAGGGAGGGTGGCGAGCAGTACTTC
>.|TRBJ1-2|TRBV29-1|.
CSVGFGDYGYTF
TGCAGCGTTGGGTTCGGAGACTATGGCTACACCTTC
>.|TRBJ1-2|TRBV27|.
CASSLEMGGAPNNGYTF
TGTGCCAGCAGTTTAGAGATGGGGGGGGCTCCAAATAATGGCTACACCTTC
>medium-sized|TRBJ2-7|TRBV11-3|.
CASSMAGLYEQYF
TGTGCCAGCAGCATGGCTGGTCTCTACGAGCAGTACTTC
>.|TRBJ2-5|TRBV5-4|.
CASSFRGRETQYF
TGTGCCAGCAGCTTCCGGGGGAGGGAGACCCAGTACTTC
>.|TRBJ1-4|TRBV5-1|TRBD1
CASGPGQVNEKLFF
TGCGCCAGCGGACCGGGACAGGTTAATGAAAAACTGTTTTTT
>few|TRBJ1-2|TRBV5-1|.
CASSLNGGDYGYTF
TGCGCCAGCAGCTTGAATGGGGGGGACTATGGCTACACCTTC
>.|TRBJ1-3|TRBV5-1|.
CASSLTETSGNTIYF
TGCGCCAGCAGCCTCACAGAGACCTCTGGAAACACCATATATTTT
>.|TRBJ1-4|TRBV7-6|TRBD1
CASSSRTGSNNEKLFF
TGTGCCAGCAGCTCCAGGACAGGGAGCAATAATGAAAAACTGTTTTTT